These 23 T cell receptor beta chains share one sample of origin, sequenced in a study of T cells in Graves' hyperthyroidism and ophthalmopathy. Template material for amplifying TCR beta CDR3 regions consisted of RNA transcripts. The HTBI primer set served for first-round RT-PCR of the TCR CDR3. MiXCR was run by TCRdb on the multiplex PCR reads, yielding one entry per CDR3 protein. This sample has roughly 720,000 distinct CDR3 sequences, with around a sixth found just once. The specimen was blood. These receptors came from a man aged 45-60 years with Graves' hyperthyroidism.

This clonotype was seen more than once but under ten times. The V gene is TRBV27, the J gene TRBJ1-5; 7 positions match TRBD1. The CDR3 spans 15 residues. V lost 4 bases and J lost 4; bases outside the gene matches: 7. Germline V gene lookup returns CDR1 MNHEY and CDR2 SMNVEV (reference sequence). The DNA of the CDR3 is TGTGCCAGCAGTTCCTCGACAGGGATTAATCAGCCCCAGCATTTT. Translating gives CASSSSTGINQPQHF.

This clonotype was counted only a few times. V gene TRBV28 combines with J gene TRBJ2-1, with D possibly called TRBD1 or TRBD2 (5 bases each). Germline loops: CDR1 MDHEN, CDR2 SYDVKM. The V end was cut by 6 bases, the J end by 7 bases, with 22 bases between. The CDR3 covers 16 residues. CDR3 bases: TGTGCCAGCAGGTCTGGTGGGACCCTGCTAGGGAATGAGCAGTTCTTC. Its protein is CASRSGGTLLGNEQFF.

This clonotype was observed many times. The chain joins TRBV5-1 to TRBJ1-1, with D possibly being TRBD1 (5 bases). The germline V gene has CDR1 SGHRS and CDR2 YFSETQ. The CDR3 is 14 amino acids. V dropped 2 bases and J dropped 5 bases, with 13 bases sitting between them. The CDR3 loop reads CASSFGLGDTEAFF. The CDR3 DNA reads as TGCGCCAGCAGCTTTGGACTGGGGGATACTGAAGCTTTCTTT. Using reference TRBV5-1 and TRBJ1-1 for the parts outside the CDR3, the full variable domain is KAGVTQTPRYLIKTRGQQVTLSCSPISGHRSVSWYQQTPGQGLQFLFEYFSETQRNKGNFPGRFSGRQFSNSRSEMNVSTLELGDSALYLCASSFGLGDTEAFFGQGTRLTVV.

Many counts were recorded for this clonotype. The chain links TRBV7-2 to TRBJ2-1, with D perhaps matching TRBD1 or TRBD2 (7 bases each). V was pared by 0 bases and J by 2 bases, with 11 bases between. Germline loops: CDR1 SGHTA, CDR2 FQGNSA. This CDR3 spans 16 amino acids. CDR3 nucleotide sequence: TGTGCCAGCAGCTTAGCGGGAGGGACAGCCTACAATGAGCAGTTCTTC. This encodes CASSLAGGTAYNEQFF.

This clonotype came up many times. The genes are TRBV12-3 or TRBV12-4 and TRBJ1-1; the match to TRBD1 covers 8 bases. CDR3 size: 12 residues. After removal of 5 bases from V and 10 bases from J, the junction contained 6 bases not matched to a gene. The CDR3 here is CASSRRGRGAFF. In nucleotides, the CDR3 is TGTGCCAGCAGTCGCAGGGGGCGGGGAGCTTTCTTT.

This clonotype was observed many times. J is TRBJ1-5 and V is TRBV6-1, with 9 bases matching TRBD1. CDR1 and CDR2 from the germline V gene are MNHNS and SASEGT. V shed 5 bases, J shed 6 bases, and the junction held 14 bases outside the gene matches. The CDR3 loop spans 17 amino acids. CDR3 region: CASSRKGTGKRVQPQHF. The CDR3, as DNA: TGTGCCAGCAGTCGTAAAGGGACAGGGAAAAGAGTTCAGCCCCAGCATTTT.

This clonotype was seen many times. V and J are TRBV29-1 and TRBJ1-1; a possible D gene is TRBD1 (5 bases). The CDR3 spans 12 residues. V shed 4 bases and J shed 5 bases, with 11 bases lying between them. Germline V gene lookup returns CDR1 SQVTM and CDR2 ANQGSEA. CDR3: CSVVGGGTEAFF. The CDR3 DNA reads TGCAGCGTTGTCGGGGGAGGGACTGAAGCTTTCTTT.

The count of this clonotype is one. This sequence may be a read error, since a much larger clone differs from it by one base. The V gene is TRBV18, the J gene TRBJ1-4; D unresolved. The V gene's germline CDR1 is KGHSH and CDR2 LQKENI. This CDR3 is built from 15 residues. The CDR3 reads CASSSPESLNEKLFF. As DNA, the CDR3 is TGTGCCAGCTCATCACCGGAAAGCCTTAATGAAAAACTGTTTTTT.

This clonotype was observed a handful of times. The chain carries TRBV5-6 and TRBJ2-3; D perhaps matches TRBD2 (6 bases). The ends were cut back, 5 bases at V and 6 bases at J, with 22 bases in the middle. This CDR3 is 16 amino acids long. Germline V gives CDR1 SGHDT, CDR2 YYEEEE. The CDR3, as DNA: TGTGCCAGCAGTGGGGCTAGCGCAACATTAGCGGATACGCAGTATTTT. It encodes CASSGASATLADTQYF.

This clonotype was counted at least ten times. The chain joins TRBV2 to TRBJ1-2; D gene ambiguous. This CDR3 contains 13 residues. V was pared by 0 bases and J by 8 bases, with 10 bases between. Germline V lookup: CDR1 SNHLY, CDR2 FYNNEI. The CDR3 protein is CASSEAVSQGYTF. Written as DNA, the CDR3 is TGTGCCAGCAGTGAAGCGGTATCTCAGGGCTACACCTTC.

This clonotype was counted many times. The chain links TRBV12-3 or TRBV12-4 to TRBJ1-4, with D unresolved. The CDR3 sequence is 12 residues long. V was shortened by 6 bases and J by 7 bases, with 9 bases between the two germline ends. CDR3 DNA: TGTGCCAGCAGCTACTCGCTTGAAAAACTGTTTTTT. It encodes CASSYSLEKLFF.

This clonotype was found many times. This chain connects TRBV6-5 to TRBJ2-7; maybe TRBD2 (6 bases). V shed 0 bases and J shed 0 bases, with 9 bases lying between them. Germline V gene lookup returns CDR1 MNHEY and CDR2 SVGAGI. The CDR3 has 15 amino acids. The DNA of the CDR3 is TGTGCCAGCAGTTACTCCCAGGGAGGCTCCTACGAGCAGTACTTC. Translating it yields CASSYSQGGSYEQYF.

The table lists this clonotype with a few counts. The chain couples TRBV28 to TRBJ2-1; D gene uncertain. Germline CDR1 MDHEN, CDR2 SYDVKM. Trimming took 2 bases from V and 5 from J, leaving 7 bases between them. CDR3 size: 13 residues. The CDR3 is CASSLATNNEQFF. The DNA of the CDR3 is TGTGCCAGCAGTTTAGCGACCAACAATGAGCAGTTCTTC.

The chain uses TRBV20-1 and TRBJ2-5; 11 nucleotides align to TRBD2. Germline lookup yields CDR1 DFQATT and CDR2 SNEGSKA (reference sequence). V lost 4 bases and J lost 4; bases outside the gene matches: 5. The CDR3 is made up of 14 amino acids. In nucleotides, the CDR3 is TGCAGTGCTAATAGCGGGAGGGCCCCAGAGACCCAGTACTTC. It specifies CSANSGRAPETQYF.

This clonotype was seen repeatedly, ten times or more. The chain joins TRBV6-1 to TRBJ1-1, with 9 bases aligning to TRBD1. The V and J ends lost 7 bases and 5 bases, in that order; junction bases with no gene match: 5. The CDR3 is made up of 13 amino acids. Germline V gene data show CDR1 as MNHNS and CDR2 as SASEGT. This CDR3 is CASTGQGSTEAFF. The CDR3 nucleotides read TGTGCCAGCACCGGACAGGGGAGTACTGAAGCTTTCTTT.

The CDR3 coding sequence is TGTGCCAGCAGCCCCGGGTGGAAAAACTATGGCTACACCTTC. Protein sequence: CASSPGWKNYGYTF. The chain combines TRBV7-2 with TRBJ1-2, with D unresolved. Germline CDR1 SGHTA, CDR2 FQGNSA. V was pared by 5 bases and J by 2 bases, with 12 bases between. CDR3 length equals 14 residues.

This clonotype was counted many times. The chain uses TRBV6-2 or TRBV6-3 and TRBJ1-2; no reliable D call. The germline gives CDR1 MNHEY, CDR2 SVGEGT. This CDR3 contains 13 residues. Trimming removed 2 bases at V and 2 bases at J, with 6 bases between. CDR3 sequence: CASSYPNNYGYTF. CDR3 nucleotides: TGTGCCAGCAGTTACCCCAACAACTATGGCTACACCTTC.

The J gene is TRBJ2-1, the V gene TRBV6-1, with 8 bases that match TRBD1. The CDR3 is 16 amino acids. V was pared by 5 bases and J by 6 bases, with 12 bases of the junction left unmatched. CDR1 is MNHNS and CDR2 is SASEGT in the germline V gene. The CDR3 region has the DNA TGTGCCAGCAGTATGGCGGGGCAGGGGGCATTCAATGAGCAGTTCTTC. Its protein product is CASSMAGQGAFNEQFF.

This clonotype was counted many times. V and J are TRBV30 and TRBJ2-1; 11 bases line up with TRBD1. This CDR3 spans 12 amino acids. Germline V gene data show CDR1 as GTSNPN and CDR2 as SVGIG (reference sequence). J was trimmed by 4 bases and V by 8 bases; bases with no gene match: 1. The CDR3 here is CAGDRGYNEQFF. CDR3 sequence (DNA): TGTGCCGGGGACAGGGGGTACAATGAGCAGTTCTTC.

This clonotype occurred many times. This sequence joins TRBV7-2 and TRBJ2-1, with TRBD2 identical over 10 bases. J gave up 0 bases and V 4 bases, and 6 bases lay outside the gene matches. The CDR3 has 17 amino acids. Germline CDR1 SGHTA, CDR2 FQGNSA. The CDR3 sequence is CASSSQWTSGSYNEQFF. CDR3 DNA: TGTGCCAGCAGCTCACAATGGACTAGCGGCTCCTACAATGAGCAGTTCTTC.

The chain has TRBV7-2 and TRBJ2-3; D not resolved. The CDR3 spans 17 residues. Between the trimmed V and J ends, which lost 6 bases and 3 bases, there was a span of 22 bases. CDR1 is SGHTA, CDR2 FQGNSA, per germline. As DNA, the CDR3 is TGTGCCAGCAGAACCCACGTGGGCCTAGTTTTTACAGATACGCAGTATTTT. Protein sequence: CASRTHVGLVFTDTQYF.

The gene calls are TRBV28 and TRBJ1-5; TRBD1 matches 10 bases. Germline loops: CDR1 MDHEN, CDR2 SYDVKM. J was trimmed by 7 bases and V by 5 bases; bases with no gene match: 8. This CDR3 spans 15 amino acids. The CDR3 DNA reads as TGTGCCAGCAGTCCGACAGGGGGCGCCGGGCAGCCCCAGCATTTT. This translates into CASSPTGGAGQPQHF.

As concerns this clonotype: A clone one base away is much larger, so this may be a read error. The CDR3 protein is CASRAGGRVPDTQYF. The CDR3 coding sequence is TGTGCCAGCAGGGCCGGCGGCAGGGTCCCAGATACGCAGTATTTT. The chain recombines TRBV28 with TRBJ2-3; a possible D gene is TRBD1 (5 bases). Per the germline V gene, CDR1 is MDHEN and CDR2 is SYDVKM. The V and J ends lost 6 bases and 4 bases respectively, with 17 bases between them. The CDR3 spans 15 residues.